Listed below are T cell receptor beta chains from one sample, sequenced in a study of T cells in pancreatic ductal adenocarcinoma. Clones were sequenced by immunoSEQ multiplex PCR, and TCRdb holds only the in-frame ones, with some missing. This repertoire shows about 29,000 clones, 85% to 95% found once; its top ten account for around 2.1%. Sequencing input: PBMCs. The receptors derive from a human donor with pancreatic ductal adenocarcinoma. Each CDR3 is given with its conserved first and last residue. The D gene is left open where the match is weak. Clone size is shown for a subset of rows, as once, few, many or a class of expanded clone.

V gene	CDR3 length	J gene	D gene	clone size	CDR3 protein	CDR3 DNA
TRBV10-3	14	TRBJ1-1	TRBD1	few	CAISGQGLNTEAFF	TGTGCCATCAGTGGACAGGGGCTGAACACTGAAGCTTTCTTT
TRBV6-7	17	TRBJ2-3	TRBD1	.	CASSYSIRDRDWDTQYF	TGTGCCAGCAGTTACTCGATCCGGGACAGGGATTGGGATACGCAGTATTTT
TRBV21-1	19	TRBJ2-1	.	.	CASSNGNYIQGPRWDEQFF	TGTGCCAGCAGCAATGGGAATTACATACAGGGCCCCCGGTGGGATGAGCAGTTCTTC
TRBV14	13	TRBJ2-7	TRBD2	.	CASRGLAGGEQYF	TGTGCCAGCCGCGGACTAGCGGGAGGCGAGCAGTACTTC
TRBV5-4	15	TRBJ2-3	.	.	CASSLAWTSTDTQYF	TGTGCCAGCAGCTTGGCCTGGACTAGCACAGATACGCAGTATTTT
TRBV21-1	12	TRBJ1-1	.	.	CASTGRNTEAFF	TGTGCCAGCACAGGTCGGAACACTGAAGCTTTCTTT
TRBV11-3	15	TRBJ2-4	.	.	CASSLVALAKNIQYF	TGTGCCAGCAGCTTAGTAGCGCTAGCCAAAAACATTCAGTACTTC
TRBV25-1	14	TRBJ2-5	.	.	CASSEYGGRETQYF	TGTGCCAGCAGTGAATACGGGGGGCGGGAGACCCAGTACTTC
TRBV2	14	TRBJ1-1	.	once	CASRGGGLGTEAFF	TGTGCCAGCAGGGGTGGGGGCTTGGGGACTGAAGCTTTCTTT
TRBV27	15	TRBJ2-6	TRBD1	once	CATRQGATGANVLTF	TGTGCCACCAGACAGGGGGCGACTGGGGCCAACGTCCTGACTTTC
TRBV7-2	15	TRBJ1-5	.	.	CASSLLGVSYQPQHF	TGTGCCAGCAGCTTATTAGGGGTTAGCTATCAGCCCCAGCATTTT
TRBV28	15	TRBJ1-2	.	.	CASDAVRGANYGYTF	TGTGCCTCCGACGCTGTCAGGGGCGCAAACTATGGCTACACCTTC
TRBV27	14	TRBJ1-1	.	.	CASSLRGGDTEAFF	TGTGCCAGCAGTTTAAGGGGCGGGGACACTGAAGCTTTCTTT
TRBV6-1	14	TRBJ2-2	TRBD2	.	CASSEGTSTGELFF	TGTGCCAGCAGTGAAGGGACTAGCACCGGGGAGCTGTTTTTT
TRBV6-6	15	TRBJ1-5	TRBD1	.	CASGGGQGENQPQHF	TGTGCCAGCGGAGGGGGACAGGGGGAGAATCAGCCCCAGCATTTT
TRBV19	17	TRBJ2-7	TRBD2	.	CASSMGEGLAGALEQYF	TGTGCCAGTAGTATGGGGGAGGGGCTAGCGGGAGCACTCGAGCAGTACTTC
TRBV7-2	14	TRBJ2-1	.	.	CASSSARGPPRKFF	TGTGCCAGCAGCTCGGCCAGGGGCCCCCCTCGGAAATTCTTC
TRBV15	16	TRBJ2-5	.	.	CATSTPLSQGGETQYF	TGTGCCACCAGCACCCCACTATCACAGGGGGGGGAGACCCAGTACTTC
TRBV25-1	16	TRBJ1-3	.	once	CASSGQGRGGGNTIYF	TGTGCCAGCAGTGGCCAAGGGCGGGGCGGTGGAAACACCATATATTTT
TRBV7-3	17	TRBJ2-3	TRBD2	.	CASSLELAGGQGDTQYF	TGTGCCAGCAGCTTAGAGCTAGCGGGAGGGCAGGGAGATACGCAGTATTTT
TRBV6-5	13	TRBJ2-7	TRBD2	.	CASRDYGDYEQYF	TGTGCCTCACGGGACTACGGGGACTACGAGCAGTACTTC
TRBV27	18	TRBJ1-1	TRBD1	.	CASSLTSFAGGKNTEAFF	TGTGCCAGCAGTTTAACGTCATTTGCAGGGGGCAAAAACACTGAAGCTTTCTTT
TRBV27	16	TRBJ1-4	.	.	CAVGGSGGVANEKLFF	TGTGCCGTAGGGGGAAGCGGGGGAGTAGCTAATGAAAAACTGTTTTTT
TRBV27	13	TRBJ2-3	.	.	CASNRRDTDTQYF	TGTGCCAGCAACCGGCGGGACACAGATACGCAGTATTTT
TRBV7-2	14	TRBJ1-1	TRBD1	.	CASSLQGAGTEAFF	TGTGCCAGCAGCTTACAGGGGGCGGGCACTGAAGCTTTCTTT
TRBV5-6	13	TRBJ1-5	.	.	CASSSLPGGAQHF	TGTGCCAGCAGCTCTCTACCCGGAGGGGCCCAGCATTTT
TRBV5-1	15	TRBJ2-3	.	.	CASSQTTSGTATQYF	TGCGCCAGCAGCCAGACCACCTCCGGGACGGCAACGCAGTATTTT
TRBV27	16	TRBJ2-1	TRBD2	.	CASSTLSGISYNEQFF	TGTGCCAGCAGTACCCTAAGCGGGATCTCCTACAATGAGCAGTTCTTC
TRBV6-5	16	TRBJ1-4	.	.	CASSYSPKGGGEKLFF	TGTGCCAGCAGTTACTCCCCAAAGGGAGGGGGTGAAAAACTGTTTTTT
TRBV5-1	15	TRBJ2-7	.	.	CASSQGGGRSREQYF	TGCGCCAGCAGCCAGGGGGGCGGGAGGTCCCGCGAGCAGTACTTC
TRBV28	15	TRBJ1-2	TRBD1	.	CASRGGTGNAYGYTF	TGTGCCAGCAGGGGGGGGACAGGGAACGCTTATGGCTACACCTTC
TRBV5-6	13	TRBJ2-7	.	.	CASSRRPGYEQYF	TGTGCCAGCAGCAGACGGCCCGGCTACGAGCAGTACTTC
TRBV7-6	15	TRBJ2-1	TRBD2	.	CASSPSGGAYNEQFF	TGTGCCAGCAGCCCTAGCGGGGGCGCCTACAATGAGCAGTTCTTC
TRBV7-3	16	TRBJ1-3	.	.	CASSLTAGDSGNTIYF	TGTGCCAGCAGCTTAACAGCAGGGGACTCTGGAAACACCATATATTTT
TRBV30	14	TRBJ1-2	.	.	CAWAPGGAIYGYTF	TGTGCCTGGGCCCCGGGAGGGGCCATCTATGGCTACACCTTC
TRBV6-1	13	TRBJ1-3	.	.	CASSESWSPGEYF	TGTGCCAGCAGTGAGAGTTGGAGCCCAGGGGAATATTTT
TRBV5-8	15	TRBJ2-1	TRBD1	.	CASSLFWTGSNEQFF	TGTGCCAGCAGCTTGTTCTGGACAGGGAGTAATGAGCAGTTCTTC
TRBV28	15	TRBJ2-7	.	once	CASSLIVHQGYEQYF	TGTGCCAGCAGCTTGATCGTACATCAGGGTTACGAGCAGTACTTC